This T cell receptor (beta chain) is from a study of response to subunit inactivated influenza vaccine. Whole-study findings and limits: With each seasonal influenza vaccination, the authors suggested, few new T cells are recruited.

Concerning this clonotype itself: The target antigen is unknown.

MiXCR, run by TCRdb on the RT-PCR reads, gives a single entry per CDR3 protein. The data show around 790,000 distinct CDR3 sequences, with around 21% seen just once and about 10% held by the top ten. Germline loops: CDR1 MNHEY, CDR2 SMNVEV (reference sequence). The CDR3 has 17 amino acids. Unmatched junction bases numbered 9, after V lost 0 bases and J lost 6 bases. The rearrangement links TRBV27 to TRBJ2-3, with TRBD2 matching over 10 bases. Material: PBMCs from blood, obtained 4 to 6 days after vaccination. This TCR was sampled from a man aged 50-60 years who received an inactivated influenza vaccine. The CDR3 spells CASSLSWLAGVMDTQYF. In nucleotides, the CDR3 is TGTGCCAGCAGTTTATCATGGCTAGCGGGGGTCATGGATACGCAGTATTTT.